This T cell receptor beta chain was recorded in a study of IL-32 and malignant T cell survival in cutaneous lymphoma (dated by TCRdb to 2020 to 2022). A note on the overall study: The question that high-throughput TCR sequencing tested was whether the TCR Vbeta+ T cells surviving in IL-32 cultures belonged to the malignant clone, as opposed to being benign T cells that shared that Vbeta. Samples from a couple of CTCL donors were studied by high-throughput TCR sequencing, and IL-32beta was confirmed to support malignant T cell survival in vitro. The study at large found these results: The exact culture duration for the TCR-sequenced samples was not stated in the methods. TCR sequencing showed that malignant T cell TCRs persisted after in vitro culture with IL-32beta. IL-32beta appeared to support malignant T cell survival in vitro by inducing large CD14+ antigen-presenting cells that reduced apoptosis. The kinetics of enhanced malignant T cell survival in culture differed somewhat from one CTCL blood donor to another.

Genomic DNA was extracted with the QIAamp DNA Mini kit and profiled by immunoSEQ using roughly 95-450 ng of DNA template. TCRdb mirrors the immuneACCESS table, restricted to in-frame sequences. Some clones are absent from its copies; in checked studies, under half trace to an unresolved V gene, and the reason for the others is unknown. The sample table holds about 2,200 clones, of which about four fifths were seen once. The ten largest clones add up to around 53% of the sample. With respect to this clone: The antigen this receptor binds is unknown. Base qualities are not provided; no much larger clone lies one nucleotide away.

Blood samples were obtained from patients with leukemic cutaneous T cell lymphoma (Sezary syndrome) who were treated at a US cutaneous lymphoma program. Ficoll centrifugation was used to isolate peripheral blood mononuclear cells from the patients' blood. Trimming takes 4 bases from V and 6 bases from J, and the germline ends sit 13 bases apart. Including cysteine and phenylalanine, the CDR3 has 12 amino acids. CDR3 DNA only is kept here, 36 bases in frame from base 1. CDR1 and CDR2 were assigned from the germline V gene as SQVTM and ANQGSEA. The input for sequencing was blood, taken on day 0. The receptor comes from a human donor with cutaneous T cell lymphoma. The chain links TRBV29-1 with TRBJ2-7; TRBD1 is possibly the D segment (6 matching bases). At the DNA level, the sequence is TGCAGCGTTGGGATCACAGGGAGCGAGCAGTACTTC. Translated, it gives CSVGITGSEQYF.